The next 29 T cell receptor beta chains were all read from a single sample in a study of blood T cell repertoires in COVID-19. TCRdb keeps only in-frame clones here, not all; method: immunoSEQ multiplex PCR. The table has fewer than 350,000 clones, approximately 90% seen once. Sequenced input: PBMCs or T cells enriched from blood (not recorded which). The receptors derive from a man in his forties who had been exposed to COVID-19.

This clone was recorded once. V gene TRBV27 combines with J gene TRBJ1-1, with TRBD1 identical over 7 bases. Germline V gene data show CDR1 as MNHEY and CDR2 as SMNVEV (reference sequence). This CDR3 spans 18 amino acids. V dropped 6 bases and J dropped 0; count of bases not matched to a gene: 16. DNA of the CDR3: TGTGCCAGCAGCCGATTATTCCTCGCAGGGGGGTTGAACACTGAAGCTTTCTTT. Residues: CASSRLFLAGGLNTEAFF.

The chain's CDR3 is CASRDLRSETQYF. The CDR3 region has the DNA TGTGCCAGCCGGGACTTAAGGTCGGAGACCCAGTACTTC. The chain recombines TRBV14 with TRBJ2-5; the D gene is possibly TRBD2 (6 bases). The germline gives CDR1 SGHDN, CDR2 FVKESK. The CDR3 consists of 13 residues. V was trimmed by 8 bases and J by 5 bases, leaving 15 bases between them.

The chain carries TRBV6-1 and TRBJ2-7, with no clear D. In germline, CDR1 is MNHNS, CDR2 SASEGT. This CDR3 has 14 amino acids. V lost 3 bases and J 0 bases, leaving 9 bases between the germline ends. CDR3 nucleotides: TGTGCCAGCAGTGAGAGTATGCCCTCCTACGAGCAGTACTTC. Amino acid sequence: CASSESMPSYEQYF.

The V gene is TRBV6-2 or TRBV6-3, the J gene TRBJ2-1; 7 bases are shared with TRBD1. V gave up 4 bases and J gave up 7 bases; unmatched junction bases: 7. Germline CDR1 is MNHEY and CDR2 is SVGEGT. CDR3 length equals 14 residues. CDR3 amino acids: CASSSPLTGNEQFF. CDR3 nucleotide sequence: TGTGCCAGCAGTTCCCCCTTGACAGGGAATGAGCAGTTCTTC.

The genes are TRBV9 and TRBJ1-1; 7 bases are a match to TRBD1. The V and J ends lost 7 bases and 5 bases, in that order; junction bases with no gene match: 5. Germline CDR1 and CDR2: SGDLS and YYNGEE. The CDR3 has 12 amino acids. The CDR3, as DNA: TGTGCCAGCGGTGACAGGGATACTGAAGCTTTCTTT. It specifies CASGDRDTEAFF.

The chain recombines TRBV5-4 with TRBJ2-3; no clear D gene. V was shortened by 4 bases and J by 3 bases, with 15 bases between the two germline ends. CDR1 and CDR2 from the germline V gene are SGHNT and YYREEE (reference sequence). This CDR3 has 15 amino acids. DNA for the CDR3: TGTGCCAGCAGCCAAATCGACTGGAAGACAGATACGCAGTATTTT. It yields the protein CASSQIDWKTDTQYF.

V usage is TRBV6-5 and J usage is TRBJ2-3, with D tentatively TRBD2 (6 bases). The V and J ends lost 8 bases and 2 bases respectively, with 8 bases between them. CDR3 length: 12 amino acids. The germline gives CDR1 MNHEY, CDR2 SVGAGI. The CDR3 DNA sequence: TGTGCCAGCGGGGACTTCACAGATACGCAGTATTTT. Translated: CASGDFTDTQYF.

The chain links TRBV7-8 to TRBJ2-7; TRBD2 matches 7 bases. Germline V gives CDR1 SGHVS, CDR2 FQNEAQ. This CDR3 is built from 15 residues. Trimming at V came to 5 bases and at J to 2 bases, leaving 9 bases not matched to a gene. The CDR3, as DNA: TGTGCCAGCAGCCCGGGCGGGGGAGGCCCCTACGAGCAGTACTTC. Translation: CASSPGGGGPYEQYF.

This clone has just one count. V and J are TRBV28 and TRBJ2-7; possible D gene TRBD2, 5 bases. Germline V gene lookup returns CDR1 MDHEN and CDR2 SYDVKM. CDR3 length: 12 amino acids. Deletions cut 7 bases from V and 2 bases from J, with 9 bases between. CDR3 coding DNA: TGTGCCAGCAATAAACTAGCCTACGAGCAGTACTTC. Its translation is CASNKLAYEQYF. The whole variable domain, remainder taken from reference TRBV28 and TRBJ2-7, is DVKVTQSSRYLVKRTGEKVFLECVQDMDHENMFWYRQDPGLGLRLIYFSYDVKMKEKGDIPEGYSVSREKKERFSLILESASTNQTSMYLCASNKLAYEQYFGPGTRLTVT.

This chain connects TRBV11-1 to TRBJ2-7; TRBD1 aligns across 9 bases. V was clipped by 5 bases and J by 6 bases; unmatched bases: 8. The CDR3 extends over 14 amino acids. Germline loops: CDR1 SGHAT, CDR2 FQDESV (reference sequence). The CDR3 loop is CASSVGTGMAEQYF. The CDR3 bases are TGTGCCAGCAGCGTCGGGACAGGGATGGCCGAGCAGTACTTC.

The chain uses TRBV9 and TRBJ1-6; D is possibly TRBD1 (6 bases). The germline gives CDR1 SGDLS, CDR2 YYNGEE. The CDR3 is made up of 17 amino acids. The V gene lost 3 bases and the J gene lost 3 bases, with 16 bases spanning the gap. The CDR3 DNA follows: TGTGCCAGCAGCGCCGTTGGACAGACCTTCTATAATTCACCCCTCCACTTT. It codes for CASSAVGQTFYNSPLHF.

V usage is TRBV28 and J usage is TRBJ1-2, with D unclear. Germline CDR1 and CDR2: MDHEN and SYDVKM. This CDR3 contains 13 residues. Between the trimmed V and J ends, which lost 7 bases and 8 bases, there was a span of 17 bases. Written as DNA, the CDR3 is TGTGCCAGCAATCCTACTAAGGCCCAAGGCTACACCTTC. Its translation is CASNPTKAQGYTF.

This chain uses TRBV9 with TRBJ2-1; 8 nucleotides line up with TRBD1. V was pared by 3 bases and J by 2 bases, with 7 bases of the junction left unmatched. The germline V gene encodes CDR1 SGDLS and CDR2 YYNGEE. The CDR3 is 16 residues long. CDR3 coding DNA: TGTGCCAGCAGCGGTCTAACAGGGGGTACCTACAATGAGCAGTTCTTC. It yields the protein CASSGLTGGTYNEQFF.

V usage is TRBV28 and J usage is TRBJ1-2, with 7 nucleotides matching TRBD1. Germline values: CDR1 MDHEN, CDR2 SYDVKM. This CDR3 has 13 amino acids. The V segment lost 6 bases and the J segment 8 bases; nucleotides outside the gene matches: 9. For the CDR3, the DNA is TGTGCCAGCAGCAATCGACAGGGTTCCGGCTACACCTTC. Translating gives CASSNRQGSGYTF.

This chain connects TRBV27 to TRBJ2-7; TRBD1 agrees at 9 bases. The germline CDR1 and CDR2 sequences are MNHEY and SMNVEV (reference sequence). The CDR3 runs 14 residues. V shed 3 bases and J 3 bases; nucleotides not matched to a gene: 3. CDR3 DNA sequence: TGTGCCAGCAGTTTGTGGACAGGGGACTACGAGCAGTACTTC. It is translated as CASSLWTGDYEQYF.

V gene TRBV28 combines with J gene TRBJ2-1; 10 nucleotides line up with TRBD2. Germline lookup yields CDR1 MDHEN and CDR2 SYDVKM. The V and J ends lost 3 bases and 1 base, in that order; junction bases with no gene match: 6. This CDR3 is built from 17 residues. CDR3 coding DNA: TGTGCCAGCAGTTTCCCTAGCGGGAGTAGGTCCTACAATGAGCAGTTCTTC. Encoded protein: CASSFPSGSRSYNEQFF.

The J gene is TRBJ2-7, the V gene TRBV28; 9 nucleotides line up with TRBD1. J was trimmed by 3 bases and V by 5 bases; bases with no gene match: 8. The CDR3 has 15 residues. Germline values: CDR1 MDHEN, CDR2 SYDVKM. The CDR3 loop is CASSPTYRGLYEQYF. CDR3 nucleotide sequence: TGTGCCAGCAGTCCAACATACAGGGGGCTCTACGAGCAGTACTTC.

For the CDR3, the DNA is TGTGCCAGCAGTTACCATGACACCGGGGAGCTGTTTTTT. Encoded protein: CASSYHDTGELFF. This chain connects TRBV6-5 to TRBJ2-2; D is unresolved. The CDR3 length is 13 residues. Trimming removed 2 bases from V and 3 bases from J, with 4 bases in between. CDR1 is MNHEY and CDR2 is SVGAGI in the germline V gene.

This chain joins TRBV3-1 (or the pseudogene TRBV3-2) and TRBJ2-3, with D uncertain. The CDR3 is 11 residues long. Germline V gene lookup returns CDR1 LGHDT and CDR2 YNNKEL (reference sequence). The ends were cut back, 10 bases at V and 1 base at J, with 6 bases in the middle. CDR3 nucleotides: TGTGCCACCTCCCGCACAGATACGCAGTATTTT. Protein sequence: CATSRTDTQYF.

This clone was seen once. The rearrangement links TRBV7-3 to TRBJ2-2; unclear D gene. Germline CDR1 reads SGHTA; CDR2 reads FQGTGA. The CDR3 is made up of 15 amino acids. Trimming stripped 2 bases from V and 3 bases from J, with 10 bases between. The CDR3 reads CASSLDRLDTGELFF. The DNA for the CDR3 is TGTGCCAGCAGCTTAGATCGACTGGACACCGGGGAGCTGTTTTTT.

This clone occurred once. The chain is built from TRBV6-4 and TRBJ2-2; weak D call: TRBD2 (5 bases). V dropped 6 bases and J dropped 5 bases, with 19 bases sitting between them. The length of the CDR3 is 16 residues. The germline CDR1 and CDR2 sequences are MRHNA and SNTAGT. The CDR3 DNA follows: TGTGCCAGCAGCCCTACGTATAGCGTGGTGACCGGGGAGCTGTTTTTT. Encoded protein: CASSPTYSVVTGELFF.

This clone was observed a few times. J is TRBJ2-7 and V is TRBV6-5; 8 bases are a match to TRBD1. This CDR3 spans 15 amino acids. With 6 bases clipped from V and 5 bases from J, the junction kept 12 bases outside the gene matches. Per the germline V gene, CDR1 is MNHEY and CDR2 is SVGAGI. Written as DNA, the CDR3 is TGTGCCAGCAGGGACACAGGGGGAGTTCACGACGAGCAGTACTTC. Translated: CASRDTGGVHDEQYF.

The chain recombines TRBV2 with TRBJ1-3, with a weak D call TRBD1 (5 bases). This CDR3 has 12 residues. V was cut by 7 bases and J by 5 bases, with 9 bases left in between. CDR1 and CDR2 from the germline V gene are SNHLY and FYNNEI. In DNA form, the CDR3 reads TGTGCCAGCACCAGGGTAAGAAACACCATATATTTT. Encoded protein: CASTRVRNTIYF.

V usage is TRBV11-2 and J usage is TRBJ1-2; possible D gene TRBD1, 5 bases. Germline CDR1 and CDR2: SGHAT and FQNNGV. The length of the CDR3 is 14 residues. V was shortened by 5 bases and J by 4 bases, with 14 bases between the two germline ends. CDR3: CASSSRQLVYGYTF. CDR3 nucleotides: TGTGCCAGCAGCAGCAGACAGCTTGTCTATGGCTACACCTTC.

The V call is TRBV7-9, the J call TRBJ2-1, with TRBD2 matching over 8 bases. The CDR3 extends over 14 amino acids. Germline CDR1 reads SEHNR; CDR2 reads FQNEAQ (reference sequence). With V trimmed by 5 bases and J by 6 bases, 6 bases remained unmatched. The CDR3, as DNA: TGTGCCAGCAGCCGCGGGACTAGTCTCAATGAGCAGTTCTTC. This translates into CASSRGTSLNEQFF.

The V gene is TRBV27, the J gene TRBJ1-1; maybe TRBD1 (6 bases). Trimming took 3 bases from V and 0 from J, leaving 8 bases between them. The CDR3 length is 14 residues. Germline V CDR1 and CDR2: MNHEY, SMNVEV (reference sequence). The CDR3 protein is CASSFGGLNTEAFF. CDR3 sequence (DNA): TGTGCCAGCAGTTTCGGGGGGCTGAACACTGAAGCTTTCTTT.

The V gene is TRBV27, the J gene TRBJ2-7, with 13 bases aligning to TRBD2. After removal of 9 bases from V and 3 bases from J, the junction contained 5 bases not matched to a gene. CDR3 length: 14 residues. Germline CDR1 is MNHEY and CDR2 is SMNVEV (reference sequence). CDR3 DNA: TGTGCCAGTAGACTAGCGGGAGGTGACTACGAGCAGTACTTC. It encodes CASRLAGGDYEQYF.

This rearrangement joins TRBV3-1 (or the pseudogene TRBV3-2) to TRBJ2-1; 11 bases agree with TRBD2. V lost 0 bases, J lost 7 bases, and 5 bases stayed unmatched. This CDR3 contains 16 residues. Looked up from germline, CDR1 is LGHDT and CDR2 is YNNKEL (reference sequence). The CDR3 loop reads CASSQELAGGQNEQFF. For the CDR3, the DNA is TGTGCCAGCAGCCAAGAGCTAGCGGGAGGCCAAAATGAGCAGTTCTTC.

The V gene is TRBV7-8, the J gene TRBJ2-1; TRBD1 is a possible D gene (6 bases). The ends were cut back, 0 bases at V and 2 bases at J, with 11 bases in the middle. Germline CDR1 is SGHVS and CDR2 is FQNEAQ. CDR3 length: 16 amino acids. CDR3 sequence reads: CASSLAIQGTYNEQFF. The CDR3 nucleotides read TGTGCCAGCAGCTTAGCTATACAGGGAACCTACAATGAGCAGTTCTTC.